The 30 T cell receptor beta chains below were found in one sample sequenced in a study of blood T cell repertoires in COVID-19. TCRdb's copy holds only in-frame clones and misses some; the assay was immunoSEQ multiplex PCR. The profile shows some 150,000 clones, 70% to 90% of them singletons. Specimen: peripheral blood. These receptors were obtained from an older woman with COVID-19, enrolled during active disease.

The chain is built from TRBV15 and TRBJ2-2, with 16 bases lining up with TRBD2. The CDR3 runs 22 residues. Germline assignment: CDR1 LNHNV and CDR2 YYDKDF (reference sequence). The junction had 18 bases not matched to a gene; V was cut back by 2 bases and J by 6 bases. The CDR3 DNA sequence: TGTGCCACCAGCAGATCACGAGAGACCGGGACTAGCGGGAGGGCCTTAGCCGGGGAGCTGTTTTTT. Amino acids: CATSRSRETGTSGRALAGELFF. The full variable domain, completed using reference TRBV15 and TRBJ2-2, is DAMVIQNPRYQVTQFGKPVTLSCSQTLNHNVMYWYQQKSSQAPKLLFHYYDKDFNNEADTPDNFQSRRPNTSFCFLDIRSPGLGDTAMYLCATSRSRETGTSGRALAGELFFGEGSRLTVL.

The gene calls are TRBV7-9 and TRBJ1-4, with D maybe TRBD1 (5 bases). The CDR3 totals 14 residues. The V end lost 0 bases, the J end lost 6 bases, and 8 bases lay between the germline ends. Germline lookup yields CDR1 SEHNR and CDR2 FQNEAQ (reference sequence). This CDR3 reads CASSLAGGYEKLFF. The CDR3 DNA sequence: TGTGCCAGCAGCTTAGCCGGGGGATATGAAAAACTGTTTTTT.

This rearrangement joins TRBV10-3 to TRBJ2-3; the match to TRBD2 covers 8 bases. CDR1 and CDR2 (germline): ENHRY, SYGVKD. Unmatched junction bases numbered 8, after V lost 6 bases and J lost 6 bases. CDR3 length equals 14 residues. CDR3 bases: TGTGCCATCAGATTAGCGGGAAATTGGGATACGCAGTATTTT. Its translation is CAIRLAGNWDTQYF.

This chain connects TRBV10-2 to TRBJ1-5; tentative D call: TRBD1 (6 bases). V dropped 2 bases and J dropped 5 bases, with 13 bases sitting between them. Germline V gene data show CDR1 as WSHSY and CDR2 as SAAADI. The CDR3 is 15 residues long. The chain's CDR3 is CASSEQTGEDQPQHF. The CDR3 DNA reads TGCGCCAGCAGTGAGCAGACAGGCGAAGATCAGCCCCAGCATTTT.

The chain uses TRBV12-3 or TRBV12-4 and TRBJ1-6; D is ambiguous. V was cut by 3 bases and J by 9 bases, with 9 bases left in between. The CDR3 is made up of 13 amino acids. CDR3 sequence reads: CASSFQRVSPLHF. CDR3 in DNA: TGTGCCAGCAGTTTTCAACGGGTTTCACCCCTCCACTTT.

The CDR3 is CASSRGETGANEQYF. The CDR3 nucleotides are TGTGCCAGCAGCCGGGGGGAAACAGGGGCTAACGAGCAGTACTTC. The V gene is TRBV3-1 (or the pseudogene TRBV3-2), the J gene TRBJ2-7, with a tentative D call TRBD1 (7 bases). V lost 4 bases, J lost 5 bases, and 18 bases lay in between. The length of the CDR3 is 15 residues. Looked up from germline, CDR1 is LGHDT and CDR2 is YNNKEL (reference sequence).

The genes are TRBV7-6 and TRBJ1-6; D unclear. The CDR3 is 15 residues long. Germline lookup yields CDR1 SGHVS and CDR2 FNYEAQ. Trimming removed 1 base at V and 6 bases at J, with 10 bases between. This chain's CDR3 is CASSLEAAANSPLHF. The CDR3 DNA reads TGTGCCAGCAGCTTAGAGGCGGCTGCTAATTCACCCCTCCACTTT.

The J gene is TRBJ2-7, the V gene TRBV2, with 10 bases matching TRBD2. Germline V gives CDR1 SNHLY, CDR2 FYNNEI. Trimming removed 6 bases from V and 2 bases from J; junction bases left unmatched: 7. This CDR3 has 15 amino acids. In DNA, the CDR3 is TGTGCCAGCAGGGACAGCGGGAGGGGCACCTACGAGCAGTACTTC. It translates to CASRDSGRGTYEQYF.

The chain links TRBV6-5 to TRBJ2-7; D may be TRBD2 (7 bases). Germline V lookup: CDR1 MNHEY, CDR2 SVGAGI. This CDR3 is 12 amino acids long. The CDR3 reads CGTGGYSTGQYF. The CDR3 nucleotides read TGTGGAACGGGGGGCTATTCTACGGGGCAGTACTTC.

The chain carries TRBV7-2 and TRBJ2-1; 10 nucleotides agree with TRBD2. The CDR3 covers 14 residues. V trimming: 4 bases; J trimming: 9 bases; junction bases outside the gene matches: 6. The germline gives CDR1 SGHTA, CDR2 FQGNSA. The CDR3 spells CASSSLAGAGEQFF. The CDR3 nucleotides read TGTGCCAGCAGCTCTCTAGCGGGAGCCGGTGAGCAGTTCTTC.

CDR3 protein: CARSLDETPSEKLFF. The CDR3 bases are TGTGCCAGAAGCTTAGATGAGACTCCCAGTGAAAAACTGTTTTTT. The V call is TRBV5-3, the J call TRBJ1-4; D is unclear. TRBV5-3 is annotated as an ORF whose role is uncertain. Trimming took off 2 bases at V and 7 bases at J, with 15 bases between the two ends. This CDR3 has 15 residues.

This clone appeared once. The chain couples TRBV5-8 to TRBJ2-1; 8 bases line up with TRBD2. This CDR3 is built from 14 residues. Germline trimming cut 2 bases from V and 10 bases from J; bases unmatched to any gene: 8. CDR1 is SGHTS and CDR2 is YDEGEE in the germline V gene. This CDR3 reads CASSLALAAREQFF. For the CDR3, the DNA is TGTGCCAGCAGCTTAGCACTAGCGGCAAGAGAGCAGTTCTTC. Full variable domain (outside the CDR3, taken from reference TRBV5-8 and TRBJ2-1): EAGVTQSPTHLIKTRGQQATLRCSPISGHTSVYWYQQALGLGLQFLLWYDEGEERNRGNFPPRFSGRQFPNYSSELNVNALELEDSALYLCASSLALAAREQFFGPGTRLTVL.

V and J are TRBV7-2 and TRBJ2-3; TRBD2 aligns across 10 bases. Germline CDR1 is SGHTA and CDR2 is FQGNSA. This CDR3 region has 15 residues. V was clipped by 5 bases and J by 2 bases; unmatched bases: 4. In nucleotides, the CDR3 is TGTGCCAGCAGCGTAACTAGCGGGAACACAGATACGCAGTATTTT. The encoded protein is CASSVTSGNTDTQYF. Combining the CDR3 with reference TRBV7-2 and TRBJ2-3 gives the whole variable domain GAGVSQSPSNKVTEKGKDVELRCDPISGHTALYWYRQSLGQGLEFLIYFQGNSAPDKSGLPSDRFSAERTGGSVSTLTIQRTQQEDSAVYLCASSVTSGNTDTQYFGPGTRLTVL.

The chain uses TRBV7-3 and TRBJ2-2, with D tentatively TRBD2 (6 bases). The germline V gene encodes CDR1 SGHTA and CDR2 FQGTGA. The CDR3 consists of 18 residues. Trimming stripped 4 bases from V and 4 bases from J, with 22 bases between. DNA of the CDR3: TGTGCCAGCAGCTCGCCGCCTGGAGGGTTAGCGGTCACCGGGGAGCTGTTTTTT. Protein: CASSSPPGGLAVTGELFF. Filled out from reference TRBV7-3 and TRBJ2-2, the complete variable domain reads GAGVSQTPSNKVTEKGKYVELRCDPISGHTALYWYRQSLGQGPEFLIYFQGTGAADDSGLPNDRFFAVRPEGSVSTLKIQRTERGDSAVYLCASSSPPGGLAVTGELFFGEGSRLTVL.

The V call is TRBV7-9, the J call TRBJ1-2; possible D gene TRBD1, 5 bases. The CDR3 has 12 amino acids. The V end was cut by 4 bases, the J end by 8 bases, with 11 bases between. CDR1 is SEHNR, CDR2 FQNEAQ, per germline (reference sequence). The CDR3 DNA reads as TGTGCCAGCAGCTCGTTCCGGGGGGGCTACACCTTC. Translating gives CASSSFRGGYTF.

V and J are TRBV19 and TRBJ2-1; 9 bases map to TRBD1. The ends lost 4 bases at V and 3 bases at J; junction bases unmatched: 7. The V gene's germline CDR1 is LNHDA and CDR2 SQIVND (reference sequence). The CDR3 totals 16 residues. The chain's CDR3 is CASSRNTGGGYNEQFF. In nucleotides, the CDR3 is TGTGCCAGTAGTAGAAATACAGGGGGCGGCTACAATGAGCAGTTCTTC.

The V gene is TRBV19, the J gene TRBJ1-2, with 8 bases lining up with TRBD1. The V gene's germline CDR1 is LNHDA and CDR2 SQIVND (reference sequence). The CDR3 loop spans 16 amino acids. Trimming took 5 bases from V and 7 from J; bases not matched to a gene: 15. CDR3 in amino acids: CASSPRVLRGLFGYTF. CDR3 sequence (DNA): TGTGCCAGTAGTCCACGGGTACTCAGGGGGCTCTTTGGCTACACCTTC.

The rearrangement uses TRBV10-3 and TRBJ2-1, with 10 bases that match TRBD2. The CDR3 is 15 residues long. J lost 9 bases, V lost 2 bases, and 7 bases had no gene match. Germline assignment: CDR1 ENHRY and CDR2 SYGVKD. The CDR3 coding sequence is TGTGCCATCAGTGAGGTTCTAGCGGGAGATAGTGAGCAGTTCTTC. This gives the protein CAISEVLAGDSEQFF.

The rearrangement links TRBV27 to TRBJ1-5; maybe TRBD1 (5 bases). The ends were cut back, 5 bases at V and 1 base at J, with 12 bases in the middle. Per germline, CDR1 MNHEY and CDR2 SMNVEV (reference sequence). The CDR3 totals 15 residues. As DNA, the CDR3 is TGTGCCAGCAGTCCAAGACAGTTCAGCAATCAGCCCCAGCATTTT. It yields the protein CASSPRQFSNQPQHF.

This clone has a handful of counts. V usage is TRBV9 and J usage is TRBJ1-4; D possibly corresponds to TRBD1 (5 bases). Germline V CDR1 and CDR2: SGDLS, YYNGEE. The CDR3 spans 14 residues. Trimming removed 4 bases from V and 6 bases from J, with 13 bases in between. CDR3 in amino acids: CASSPTGDHEKLFF. The DNA of the CDR3 is TGTGCCAGCAGCCCTACGGGGGACCATGAAAAACTGTTTTTT.

The V call is TRBV27, the J call TRBJ2-1; TRBD1 aligns across 8 bases. Germline trimming cut 2 bases from V and 8 bases from J; bases unmatched to any gene: 5. Looked up from germline, CDR1 is MNHEY and CDR2 is SMNVEV (reference sequence). The CDR3 spans 14 residues. CDR3 amino acids: CASSLKDRDDEQFF. In DNA, the CDR3 is TGTGCCAGCAGTTTAAAGGACAGGGACGATGAGCAGTTCTTC.

The rearrangement links TRBV5-4 to TRBJ2-7, with TRBD2 identical over 9 bases. Germline CDR1 SGHNT, CDR2 YYREEE (reference sequence). The CDR3 contains 16 residues. The trim removed 3 bases at V and 0 bases at J, leaving 7 bases unmatched. The CDR3, as DNA: TGTGCCAGCAGCTCCCTGGCGGGAGGGAGCTCCTACGAGCAGTACTTC. This translates into CASSSLAGGSSYEQYF.

The count of this clone is one. The chain joins TRBV6-2 or TRBV6-3 to TRBJ1-1; D gene unclear. Germline V lookup: CDR1 MNHEY, CDR2 SVGEGT. The length of the CDR3 is 13 residues. The V and J ends lost 3 bases and 3 bases respectively, with 8 bases between them. This CDR3 reads CASSYPGYTEAFF. The CDR3 coding sequence is TGTGCCAGCAGTTATCCGGGATACACTGAAGCTTTCTTT.

The V call is TRBV6-1, the J call TRBJ2-3; 15 bases are a match to TRBD2. V lost 4 bases to trimming and J lost 4 bases; unmatched junction nucleotides: 3. The V gene's germline CDR1 is MNHNS and CDR2 SASEGT. The CDR3 runs to 16 residues. The CDR3 is CASSGTSGRVSDTQYF. DNA for the CDR3: TGTGCCAGCAGTGGGACTAGCGGGAGGGTATCAGATACGCAGTATTTT.

The J gene is TRBJ2-7, the V gene TRBV5-1, with 8 bases lining up with TRBD1. V gave up 2 bases and J gave up 9 bases; unmatched junction bases: 4. The CDR3 length is 12 residues. Germline V gives CDR1 SGHRS, CDR2 YFSETQ. The CDR3 coding sequence is TGCGCCAGCAGCTTTCAGGGGGCCCTGCAGTACTTC. It yields the protein CASSFQGALQYF.

The rearrangement joins TRBV24-1 to TRBJ1-4; TRBD1 aligns across 7 bases. V gave up 4 bases and J gave up 5 bases; unmatched junction bases: 6. The CDR3 runs to 15 residues. Germline V gene data show CDR1 as KGHDR and CDR2 as SFDVKD. In DNA, the CDR3 is TGTGCCACCAGTGACTCGGGACAGTTGAATGAAAAACTGTTTTTT. As protein: CATSDSGQLNEKLFF.

The chain joins TRBV28 to TRBJ1-6; 7 positions agree with TRBD1. J gave up 10 bases and V 9 bases, and 9 bases lay outside the gene matches. CDR1 and CDR2 (germline): MDHEN, SYDVKM. This CDR3 region has 13 residues. CDR3 coding DNA: TGTGCCAGTGACAGGGTAAGAGGATCACCCCTCCACTTT. The encoded protein is CASDRVRGSPLHF.

V is TRBV30 and J is TRBJ1-3, with D perhaps TRBD1 (6 bases). In germline, CDR1 is GTSNPN, CDR2 SVGIG (reference sequence). The ends were cut back, 1 base at V and 4 bases at J, with 14 bases in the middle. This CDR3 spans 15 amino acids. The CDR3 loop is CAWSEGGGHGNTIYF. The CDR3 nucleotides are TGTGCCTGGAGTGAGGGAGGGGGACACGGAAACACCATATATTTT. Full variable domain (remainder filled in from reference TRBV30 and TRBJ1-3): SQTIHQWPATLVQPVGSPLSLECTVEGTSNPNLYWYRQAAGRGLQLLFYSVGIGQISSEVPQNLSASRPQDRQFILSSKKLLLSDSGFYLCAWSEGGGHGNTIYFGEGSWLTVV.

The V call is TRBV7-2, the J call TRBJ1-2; D uncertain. V lost 1 base, J lost 14 bases, and 14 bases lay in between. The CDR3 is 12 residues long. From germline, CDR1 is SGHTA and CDR2 FQGNSA. This CDR3 is CASSLDPSSGTF. In DNA form, the CDR3 reads TGTGCCAGCAGCTTAGATCCTTCTTCGGGTACCTTC. Combining the CDR3 with reference TRBV7-2 and TRBJ1-2 gives the whole variable domain GAGVSQSPSNKVTEKGKDVELRCDPISGHTALYWYRQSLGQGLEFLIYFQGNSAPDKSGLPSDRFSAERTGGSVSTLTIQRTQQEDSAVYLCASSLDPSSGTFGSGTRLTVV.

The chain links TRBV27 to TRBJ1-5, with a weak D call TRBD1 (6 bases). V gave up 2 bases and J gave up 9 bases, with 11 bases separating them. The CDR3 has 13 amino acids. CDR1 and CDR2 (germline): MNHEY, SMNVEV (reference sequence). The CDR3 here is CASSLQGMGPQHF. In DNA form, the CDR3 reads TGTGCCAGCAGTTTACAGGGGATGGGGCCCCAGCATTTT.